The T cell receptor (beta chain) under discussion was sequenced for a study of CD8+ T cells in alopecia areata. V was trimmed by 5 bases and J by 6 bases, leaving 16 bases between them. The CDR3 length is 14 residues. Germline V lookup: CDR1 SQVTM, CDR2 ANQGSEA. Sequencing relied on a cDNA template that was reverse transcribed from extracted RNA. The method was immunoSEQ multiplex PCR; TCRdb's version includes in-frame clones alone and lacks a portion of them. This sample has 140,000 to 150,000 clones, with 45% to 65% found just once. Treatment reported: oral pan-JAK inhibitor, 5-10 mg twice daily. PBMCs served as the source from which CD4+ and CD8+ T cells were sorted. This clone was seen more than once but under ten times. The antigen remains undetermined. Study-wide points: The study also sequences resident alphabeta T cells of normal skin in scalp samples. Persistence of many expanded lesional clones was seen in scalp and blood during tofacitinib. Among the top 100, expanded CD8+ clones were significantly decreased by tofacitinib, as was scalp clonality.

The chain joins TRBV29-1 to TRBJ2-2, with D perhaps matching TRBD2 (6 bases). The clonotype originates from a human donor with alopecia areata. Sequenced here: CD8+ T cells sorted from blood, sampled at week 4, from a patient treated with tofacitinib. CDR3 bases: TGCAGCGTTCACGCCGGCGGGGACGCCGGGGAGCTGTTTTTT. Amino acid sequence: CSVHAGGDAGELFF.